Below, 27 T cell receptor beta chains from the same sample are listed, as sequenced in a study of T cell responses to AZD1222 COVID-19 vaccine. Produced via immunoSEQ multiplex PCR; TCRdb's table is partial and in-frame only. The sample holds more than 85,000 clones; 80% to 90% are singletons and the top ten take approximately 7.9%. The sequenced sample was peripheral blood, obtained on day 0 of AZD1222 vaccination. The receptors were sampled from an adult in good health.

This sequence joins TRBV14 and TRBJ1-1; 9 bases fit TRBD1. Germline V lookup: CDR1 SGHDN, CDR2 FVKESK. V shed 2 bases and J 5 bases; nucleotides not matched to a gene: 3. This CDR3 has 14 residues. CDR3 nucleotide sequence: TGTGCCAGCAGCCAAACAGGGGGCAGAACTGAAGCTTTCTTT. This gives the protein CASSQTGGRTEAFF.

The chain has TRBV29-1 and TRBJ2-7; the match to TRBD1 covers 11 bases. The junction had 11 bases not matched to a gene; V was cut back by 7 bases and J by 6 bases. The CDR3 is made up of 14 amino acids. In germline, CDR1 is SQVTM, CDR2 ANQGSEA. CDR3 DNA sequence: TGCAGCGCCGAGATAGGGACAGGGGGGTTCGAGCAGTACTTC. It encodes CSAEIGTGGFEQYF.

The chain uses TRBV9 and TRBJ1-1; D is ambiguous. Per germline, CDR1 SGDLS and CDR2 YYNGEE. The CDR3 extends over 15 amino acids. The germline V and J ends were trimmed by 3 bases and 0 bases, with 12 bases remaining between them. The CDR3 protein is CASSAGGSVNTEAFF. CDR3 bases: TGTGCCAGCAGCGCCGGAGGCAGCGTGAACACTGAAGCTTTCTTT.

CDR3 DNA sequence: TGTGCCATCAGTGGGGATGACTCCCCCTACGAGCAGTACTTC. The encoded protein is CAISGDDSPYEQYF. J is TRBJ2-7 and V is TRBV10-3, with D uncertain. V lost 4 bases, J lost 2 bases, and 12 bases lay in between. This CDR3 comprises 14 residues. The germline V gene has CDR1 ENHRY and CDR2 SYGVKD.

The CDR3 sequence is CAISEEDFTDTQYF. For the CDR3, the DNA is TGTGCCATCAGTGAGGAGGACTTTACAGATACGCAGTATTTT. V gene TRBV10-3 combines with J gene TRBJ2-3; tentatively, D is TRBD2 (5 bases). Germline-derived CDR1 and CDR2 are ENHRY and SYGVKD. Trimming left V 2 bases short and J 3 bases short, with 9 bases between. This CDR3 region has 14 residues.

J is TRBJ1-3 and V is TRBV28; 7 bases match TRBD1. Germline V gene lookup returns CDR1 MDHEN and CDR2 SYDVKM. This CDR3 is built from 14 residues. V lost 7 bases, J lost 2 bases, and 5 bases stayed unmatched. The CDR3 region is CASTSQGAGNTIYF. In DNA, the CDR3 is TGTGCCAGCACCAGCCAGGGGGCTGGAAACACCATATATTTT.

V and J are TRBV6-5 and TRBJ2-7; 8 bases are shared with TRBD2. Unmatched junction bases numbered 8, after V lost 6 bases and J lost 4 bases. CDR3 size: 14 residues. Germline V gene sequence: CDR1 MNHEY, CDR2 SVGAGI. The CDR3 reads CASRPPAGVYEQYF. The DNA for the CDR3 is TGTGCCAGCAGGCCGCCAGCGGGAGTTTACGAGCAGTACTTC.

The chain has TRBV19 and TRBJ2-1; D possibly corresponds to TRBD2 (5 bases). V shed 3 bases and J shed 2 bases, with 8 bases lying between them. Germline CDR1 LNHDA, CDR2 SQIVND (reference sequence). CDR3 length equals 14 residues. CDR3 DNA: TGTGCCAGTAGTATCTTCGGGACCTACAATGAGCAGTTCTTC. Residues: CASSIFGTYNEQFF.

The genes are TRBV29-1 and TRBJ2-2; the match to TRBD1 covers 7 bases. With 7 bases clipped from V and 7 bases from J, the junction kept 6 bases outside the gene matches. Germline V gene data show CDR1 as SQVTM and CDR2 as ANQGSEA. The CDR3 runs 12 residues. This CDR3 reads CSAKGARGELFF. The CDR3 DNA reads TGCAGCGCTAAGGGGGCGCGCGGGGAGCTGTTTTTT.

This clone was detected only once. The chain couples TRBV3-1 (or the pseudogene TRBV3-2) to TRBJ2-7; TRBD2 matches 9 bases. The V and J ends lost 4 bases and 1 base, in that order; junction bases with no gene match: 5. The CDR3 runs 15 residues. Germline CDR1 LGHDT, CDR2 YNNKEL (reference sequence). The CDR3, as DNA: TGTGCCAGCAGCCCCCGCGGGAGGGGTTCCTACGAGCAGTACTTC. It codes for CASSPRGRGSYEQYF.

The count of this clone is one. The chain is built from TRBV24-1 and TRBJ2-3, with TRBD1 matching over 8 bases. After removal of 4 bases from V and 4 bases from J, the junction contained 6 bases not matched to a gene. CDR3 length: 15 residues. Germline assignment: CDR1 KGHDR and CDR2 SFDVKD. The chain's CDR3 is CATSDPGQASDTQYF. The DNA for the CDR3 is TGTGCCACCAGTGACCCGGGACAGGCATCAGATACGCAGTATTTT.

The chain has TRBV14 and TRBJ1-2; no reliable D call. CDR3 length equals 13 residues. Germline assignment: CDR1 SGHDN and CDR2 FVKESK. Trimming removed 0 bases at V and 5 bases at J, with 7 bases between. CDR3 in DNA: TGTGCCAGCAGCCAAGATGAAGGGTATGGCTACACCTTC. Protein product: CASSQDEGYGYTF.

V is TRBV7-4 and J is TRBJ2-7, with D uncertain. V was clipped by 11 bases and J by 0 bases, with 32 bases between them. The CDR3 spans 19 residues. Germline assignment: CDR1 SGHVT and CDR2 SQSDAQ. CDR3 sequence: CARSSLLFRCEESSYEQYF. In DNA, the CDR3 is TGTGCCCGCTCATCCTTGTTGTTTCGGTGCGAGGAGAGCTCCTACGAGCAGTACTTC.

The chain links TRBV2 to TRBJ1-2; TRBD1 agrees at 12 bases. This CDR3 comprises 15 residues. Germline CDR1 SNHLY, CDR2 FYNNEI. The trim removed 1 base at V and 10 bases at J, leaving 7 bases unmatched. The CDR3: CASSEEGQGAVAYTF. The CDR3 DNA sequence: TGTGCCAGCAGTGAAGAGGGACAGGGGGCGGTTGCCTACACCTTC.

In DNA, the CDR3 is TGTGCCAGTAGTGAAAGACAGGGGGCATCCTACGAGCAGTACTTC. Its protein product is CASSERQGASYEQYF. V and J are TRBV19 and TRBJ2-7; 10 nucleotides align to TRBD1. In germline, CDR1 is LNHDA, CDR2 SQIVND (reference sequence). This CDR3 is 15 amino acids long. V shed 5 bases and J 1 base; nucleotides not matched to a gene: 5. The whole variable domain, remainder taken from reference TRBV19 and TRBJ2-7, is DGGITQSPKYLFRKEGQNVTLSCEQNLNHDAMYWYRQDPGQGLRLIYYSQIVNDFQKGDIAEGYSVSREKKESFPLTVTSAQKNPTAFYLCASSERQGASYEQYFGPGTRLTVT.

This chain links TRBV3-1 (or the pseudogene TRBV3-2) with TRBJ2-1; D is possibly TRBD1 or TRBD2 (5 bases each). The germline CDR1 and CDR2 sequences are LGHDT and YNNKEL (reference sequence). V was cut by 4 bases and J by 14 bases, with 15 bases left in between. The CDR3 spans 12 residues. The CDR3 DNA is TGTGCCAGCAGCCCTCGCCGGGGCACGGAGTTCTTC. This encodes CASSPRRGTEFF.

The V call is TRBV7-9, the J call TRBJ1-1, with D possibly TRBD1 on 6 matching bases. V lost 0 bases to trimming and J lost 8 bases, with 7 bases between them. This CDR3 has 12 amino acids. Germline CDR1 is SEHNR and CDR2 is FQNEAQ (reference sequence). The CDR3: CASSLAGTEAFF. The CDR3, as DNA: TGTGCCAGCAGCTTAGCCGGGACAGAAGCTTTCTTT. Complete variable domain (other parts from reference TRBV7-9 and TRBJ1-1): DTGVSQNPRHKITKRGQNVTFRCDPISEHNRLYWYRQTLGQGPEFLTYFQNEAQLEKSRLLSDRFSAERPKGSFSTLEIQRTEQGDSAMYLCASSLAGTEAFFGQGTRLTVV.

Many counts were recorded for this clone. The rearrangement joins TRBV27 to TRBJ2-7; no definite D call. The CDR3 runs 15 residues. Germline V CDR1 and CDR2: MNHEY, SMNVEV (reference sequence). Trimming cost V 6 bases and J 2 bases, with 17 bases left between them. The CDR3 loop reads CASSPLGSRAYEQYF. The CDR3, as DNA: TGTGCCAGCAGCCCGCTGGGAAGCAGAGCCTACGAGCAGTACTTC.

The V call is TRBV28, the J call TRBJ2-3; 15 bases agree with TRBD2. In germline, CDR1 is MDHEN, CDR2 SYDVKM. The CDR3 totals 22 residues. The trim removed 8 bases at V and 2 bases at J, leaving 23 bases unmatched. CDR3 in amino acids: CASGPWGLAGGVGRGATDTQYF. In DNA, the CDR3 is TGTGCCAGCGGGCCTTGGGGACTAGCGGGAGGTGTTGGTCGTGGGGCCACAGATACGCAGTATTTT.

The chain is built from TRBV7-2 and TRBJ1-6, with TRBD1 matching over 12 bases. V was clipped by 3 bases and J by 9 bases; unmatched bases: 6. The CDR3 length is 16 residues. The germline CDR1 and CDR2 sequences are SGHTA and FQGNSA. CDR3 nucleotide sequence: TGTGCCAGCAGCTTCGGGACAGGGGGCCCGAGTTCACCCCTCCACTTT. Translating it yields CASSFGTGGPSSPLHF.

The rearrangement uses TRBV6-5 and TRBJ1-6; perhaps TRBD1 as D (5 bases). The CDR3 loop spans 15 amino acids. With 6 bases removed from V and 7 bases from J, the gap between germline ends came to 16 bases. CDR1 and CDR2 (germline): MNHEY, SVGAGI. For the CDR3, the DNA is TGTGCCAGCAGCTACGGAGGGACGGTGAATTCACCCCTCCACTTT. It encodes CASSYGGTVNSPLHF.

This sequence joins TRBV7-3 and TRBJ2-7, with TRBD1 identical over 11 bases. The CDR3 runs 16 residues. Germline V gene data show CDR1 as SGHTA and CDR2 as FQGTGA. The V segment lost 2 bases and the J segment 6 bases; nucleotides outside the gene matches: 9. The CDR3 is CASSLVAGQGASEQYF. The CDR3 coding sequence is TGTGCCAGCAGCTTAGTTGCAGGACAGGGGGCCTCCGAGCAGTACTTC.

The CDR3 loop is CASSQRSGPGTDTQYF. CDR3 nucleotides: TGTGCCAGCAGCCAAAGATCGGGACCCGGCACAGATACGCAGTATTTT. The chain uses TRBV4-2 and TRBJ2-3; D might be TRBD1 or TRBD2, each matching 5 bases. There are 16 residues in the CDR3. Germline V CDR1 and CDR2: LGHNA, YNFKEQ. Trimming took 2 bases from V and 1 from J, leaving 13 bases between them.

This clone was counted a single time. The chain links TRBV5-8 to TRBJ2-5; tentatively, D is TRBD1 or TRBD2 (5 bases each). Between the trimmed V and J ends, which lost 6 bases and 2 bases, there was a span of 14 bases. The CDR3 totals 14 residues. Per germline, CDR1 SGHTS and CDR2 YDEGEE. DNA for the CDR3: TGTGCCAGCACCCCAGGGACGCCACAAGAGACCCAGTACTTC. Encoded protein: CASTPGTPQETQYF.

The chain uses TRBV24-1 and TRBJ2-2; 9 positions agree with TRBD1. Germline lookup yields CDR1 KGHDR and CDR2 SFDVKD. This CDR3 has 16 amino acids. V shed 5 bases and J 5 bases; nucleotides not matched to a gene: 8. The CDR3 reads CATSGAGTGRTGELFF. CDR3 DNA sequence: TGTGCCACCAGTGGTGCTGGGACAGGGAGGACCGGGGAGCTGTTTTTT.

This sequence joins TRBV6-5 and TRBJ1-1, with 8 bases lining up with TRBD1. The V and J ends lost 5 bases and 1 base, in that order; junction bases with no gene match: 6. CDR1 and CDR2 from the germline V gene are MNHEY and SVGAGI. This CDR3 region has 15 residues. CDR3: CASSRTGTGNTEAFF. DNA for the CDR3: TGTGCCAGCAGTAGGACCGGGACAGGGAACACTGAAGCTTTCTTT.

A remark on this clone: A junction boundary mismatches the germline segment, possibly from a read error. The chain uses TRBV7-9 and TRBJ1-4; no clear D gene. Germline assignment: CDR1 SEHNR and CDR2 FQNEAQ (reference sequence). CDR3 length equals 11 residues. The DNA of the CDR3 is TGCGGAGCTGCGGGAGGTGAAAAACTGTTTTTT. Amino acids: CGAAGGEKLFF.